These T cell receptor beta chains were read from a single sample in a study of blood T cells in healthy people across ages. From the 5' RACE reads, TCRdb called clonotypes with MiXCR, one entry per CDR3 protein. The table has around 790,000 distinct CDR3 sequences, under 45% seen once. The specimen was blood. Source of these receptors: a man aged 60 to 75 in good health. Each CDR3 is given with its conserved first and last residue. The D gene is left open where the match is weak. The size field is filled for only some rows; it gives once, few, many or a size class.

many,TRBJ2-7,TRBV4-1,TRBD2,CASSHHSGKRSYEQYF,TGCGCCAGCAGCCACCATAGCGGGAAGCGGAGCTACGAGCAGTACTTC
few,TRBJ1-2,TRBV12-3/TRBV12-4,NA,CASSLNIHGYTF,TGTGCCAGCAGTTTAAACATCCATGGCTACACCTTC
NA,TRBJ2-4,TRBV7-2,NA,CASSSRGGSGNIQYF,TGTGCCAGCAGCTCGAGGGGGGGAAGTGGAAACATTCAGTACTTC
NA,TRBJ1-2,TRBV7-9,NA,CASSASGAVGYTF,TGTGCCAGCAGCGCCTCCGGGGCCGTCGGCTACACCTTC
many,TRBJ1-6,TRBV12-3/TRBV12-4,TRBD1,CASSSGTGNSPLHF,TGTGCCAGCAGTTCCGGGACAGGGAATTCACCCCTCCACTTT
NA,TRBJ2-7,TRBV20-1,TRBD1,CSARDSLSYEQYF,TGCAGTGCTCGGGACAGTCTCTCCTACGAGCAGTACTTC
few,TRBJ2-7,TRBV29-1,TRBD1,CSGRTGSYEQYF,TGCAGCGGGAGGACAGGGTCGTACGAGCAGTACTTC
few,TRBJ1-2,TRBV6-2/TRBV6-3,NA,CASSSDPGPYGYTF,TGTGCCAGCAGTTCGGATCCGGGGCCCTATGGCTACACCTTC
NA,TRBJ2-5,TRBV9,TRBD2,CASSVGGGAETQYF,TGTGCCAGCAGCGTAGGCGGGGGGGCCGAGACCCAGTACTTC
few,TRBJ2-1,TRBV28,TRBD2,CASSPAGSGDNEQFF,TGTGCCAGCAGCCCTGCGGGTAGCGGGGACAATGAGCAGTTCTTC
NA,TRBJ1-1,TRBV4-3,NA,CASSPWEQGNTEAFF,TGCGCCAGCAGCCCCTGGGAACAGGGTAACACTGAAGCTTTCTTT
NA,TRBJ1-2,TRBV29-1,NA,CSVEARGNGYTF,TGCAGCGTTGAAGCTCGGGGCAATGGCTACACCTTC
NA,TRBJ2-3,TRBV6-2/TRBV6-3,TRBD1,CASSVRQGRTDTQYF,TGTGCCAGCAGTGTCCGACAGGGCCGCACAGATACGCAGTATTTT
few,TRBJ2-7,TRBV28,TRBD1,CASSLGTGRREQYF,TGTGCCAGCAGTTTGGGGACAGGGAGGCGCGAGCAGTACTTC
NA,TRBJ2-1,TRBV3-1,TRBD2,CASSPGLAGGVGQETQFF,TGTGCCAGCAGCCCGGGACTAGCGGGGGGCGTAGGACAAGAGACCCAGTTCTTC
NA,TRBJ2-7,TRBV13,TRBD1,CASSPWDRDYEQYF,TGTGCCAGCAGCCCATGGGACAGGGACTACGAGCAGTACTTC
NA,TRBJ2-3,TRBV25-1,NA,CASSVDSFTDTQYF,TGTGCCAGCAGTGTTGACAGTTTCACAGATACGCAGTATTTT
few,TRBJ1-2,TRBV7-9,NA,CASSSGAVLAGYTF,TGTGCCAGCAGCTCTGGGGCGGTGTTGGCCGGCTACACCTTC
once,TRBJ2-5,TRBV7-2,NA,CASSGKRGLEQYF,TGTGCCAGCAGCGGAAAAAGGGGTCTTGAGCAGTACTTC
NA,TRBJ1-1,TRBV29-1,NA,CSVARGATEAFF,TGCAGCGTTGCAAGAGGGGCCACTGAAGCTTTCTTT
NA,TRBJ1-1,TRBV5-1,NA,CTSSQTMNTEAFF,TGCACCAGCAGCCAGACGATGAACACTGAAGCTTTCTTT
NA,TRBJ2-7,TRBV6-5,TRBD2,CASSYLSGGGRDEQYF,TGTGCCAGCAGTTACCTCAGCGGGGGGGGTCGGGATGAGCAGTACTTC
few,TRBJ2-5,TRBV27,NA,CASRRLRTGPQETQYF,TGTGCCAGCAGACGGTTACGGACGGGACCTCAAGAGACCCAGTACTTC
NA,TRBJ2-5,TRBV7-3,NA,CASSLTRGRPSDLISSYNEQYF,TGTGCCAGCAGCTTAACGCGTGGTCGGCCTAGCGACTTGATAAGCTCCTACAATGAGCAGTACTTC